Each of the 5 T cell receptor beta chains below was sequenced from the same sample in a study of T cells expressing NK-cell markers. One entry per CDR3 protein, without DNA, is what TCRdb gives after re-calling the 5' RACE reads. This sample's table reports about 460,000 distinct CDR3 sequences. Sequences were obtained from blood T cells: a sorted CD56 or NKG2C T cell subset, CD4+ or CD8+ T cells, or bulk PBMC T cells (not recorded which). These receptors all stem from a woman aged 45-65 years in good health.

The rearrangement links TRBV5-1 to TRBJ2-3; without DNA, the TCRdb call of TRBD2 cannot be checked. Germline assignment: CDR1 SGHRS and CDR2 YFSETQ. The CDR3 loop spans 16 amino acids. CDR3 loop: CASSERVFPPTDTQYF.

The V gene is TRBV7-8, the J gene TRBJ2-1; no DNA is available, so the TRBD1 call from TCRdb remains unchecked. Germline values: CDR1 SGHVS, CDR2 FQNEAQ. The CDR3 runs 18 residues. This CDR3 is CASSFGRGGTRGYNEQFF.

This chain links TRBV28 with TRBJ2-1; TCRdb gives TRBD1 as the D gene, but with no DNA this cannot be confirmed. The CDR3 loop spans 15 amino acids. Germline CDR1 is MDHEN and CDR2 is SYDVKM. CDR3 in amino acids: CASSLTDRLYNEQFF.

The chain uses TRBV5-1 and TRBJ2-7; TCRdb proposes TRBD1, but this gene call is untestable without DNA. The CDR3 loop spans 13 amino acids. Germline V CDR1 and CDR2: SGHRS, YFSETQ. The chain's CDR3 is CASGTGVFYEQYF.

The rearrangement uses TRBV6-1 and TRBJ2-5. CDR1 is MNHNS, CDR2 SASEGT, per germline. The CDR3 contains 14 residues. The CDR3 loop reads CASFRTGSPETQYF.